This record covers a single T cell receptor (beta chain). Its antigen is as yet unknown. This is likely a read error, given that the CDR3 carries no conserved phenylalanine or tryptophan at its end. Both TCR beta VDJ combination and CDR3 sequence profiling were carried out. Genomic DNA was the template for this profiling. MiXCR was run by TCRdb on the reads, yielding one entry per CDR3 protein. This sample yields hundreds of thousands of distinct CDR3 sequences, of which under 80% are seen a single time; more than 3.5% belongs to the top ten. The record originates from a study of CD8+CD57+ T cells in acquired aplastic anemia. On the study more broadly: An average of approximately 3.4 ug of DNA was obtained from sorted CD4+ and CD8+ cells. There were 10 million to 12 million reads, on average, for CD4+ cells from healthy donors. The study, taken as a whole, reports: Significant differences in CD8+ Simpson's diversity were not observed between patients and controls.

CDR3 length equals 15 residues. The V gene's germline CDR1 is SNHLY and CDR2 FYNNEI. V was pared by 6 bases and J by 13 bases, with 25 bases between. This chain connects TRBV2 to TRBJ1-5; the D gene is possibly TRBD1 (6 bases). Sample: sorted CD4+, CD8+, or CD8+CD57+ T cells (not recorded which) from PBMCs. This receptor was identified in a human donor in good health, serving as a control. In DNA form, the CDR3 reads TGTGCCAGCAGCTTGACGACAGGCCCTGCCCAGGGTCAGCATTCT. It codes for CASSLTTGPAQGQHS.